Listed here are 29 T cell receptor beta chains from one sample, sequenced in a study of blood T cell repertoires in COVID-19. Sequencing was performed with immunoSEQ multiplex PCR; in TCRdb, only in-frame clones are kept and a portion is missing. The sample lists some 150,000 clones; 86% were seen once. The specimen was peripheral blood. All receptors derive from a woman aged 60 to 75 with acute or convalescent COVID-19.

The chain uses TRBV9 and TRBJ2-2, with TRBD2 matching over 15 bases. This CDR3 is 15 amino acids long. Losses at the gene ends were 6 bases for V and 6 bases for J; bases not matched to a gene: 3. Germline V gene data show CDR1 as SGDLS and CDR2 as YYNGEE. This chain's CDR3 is CASTRTSGGAGELFF. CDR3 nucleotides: TGTGCCAGCACCCGGACTAGCGGGGGGGCCGGGGAGCTGTTTTTT.

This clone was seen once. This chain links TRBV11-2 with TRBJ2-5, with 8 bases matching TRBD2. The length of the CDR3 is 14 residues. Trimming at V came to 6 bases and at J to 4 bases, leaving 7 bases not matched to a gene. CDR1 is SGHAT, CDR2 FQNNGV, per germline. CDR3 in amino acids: CASSSTSGRETQYF. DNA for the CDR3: TGTGCCAGCAGTTCTACTAGCGGTCGAGAGACCCAGTACTTC.

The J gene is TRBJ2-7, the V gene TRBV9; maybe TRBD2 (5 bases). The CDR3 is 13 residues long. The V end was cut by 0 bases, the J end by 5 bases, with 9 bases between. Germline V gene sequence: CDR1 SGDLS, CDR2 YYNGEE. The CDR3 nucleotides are TGTGCCAGCAGCGTAGCTCTAGCAGACGAGCAGTACTTC. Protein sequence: CASSVALADEQYF.

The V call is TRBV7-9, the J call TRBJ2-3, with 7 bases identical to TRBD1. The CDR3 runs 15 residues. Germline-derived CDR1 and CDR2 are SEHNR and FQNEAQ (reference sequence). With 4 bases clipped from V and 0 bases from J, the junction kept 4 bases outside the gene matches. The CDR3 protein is CASSSDRASTDTQYF. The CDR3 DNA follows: TGTGCCAGCAGCTCAGACAGGGCTAGCACAGATACGCAGTATTTT.

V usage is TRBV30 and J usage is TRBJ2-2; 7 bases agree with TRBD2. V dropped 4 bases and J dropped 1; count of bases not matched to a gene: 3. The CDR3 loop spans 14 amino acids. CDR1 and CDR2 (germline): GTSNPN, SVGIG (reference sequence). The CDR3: CAWMTGGNTGELFF. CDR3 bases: TGTGCCTGGATGACGGGGGGGAACACCGGGGAGCTGTTTTTT.

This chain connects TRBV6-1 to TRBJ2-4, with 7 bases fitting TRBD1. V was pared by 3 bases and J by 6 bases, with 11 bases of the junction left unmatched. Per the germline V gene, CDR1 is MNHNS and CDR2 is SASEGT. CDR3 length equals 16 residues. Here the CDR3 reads CASSDRQGGIRNIQYF. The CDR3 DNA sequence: TGTGCCAGCAGTGACCGACAGGGTGGGATTAGAAACATTCAGTACTTC.

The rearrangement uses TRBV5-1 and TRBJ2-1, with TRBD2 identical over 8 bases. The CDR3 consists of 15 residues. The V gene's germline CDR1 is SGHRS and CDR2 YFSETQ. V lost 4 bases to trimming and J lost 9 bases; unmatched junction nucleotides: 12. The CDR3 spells CASSAHSRGVLEQFF. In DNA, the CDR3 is TGCGCCAGCAGCGCCCACTCGCGGGGGGTACTTGAGCAGTTCTTC.

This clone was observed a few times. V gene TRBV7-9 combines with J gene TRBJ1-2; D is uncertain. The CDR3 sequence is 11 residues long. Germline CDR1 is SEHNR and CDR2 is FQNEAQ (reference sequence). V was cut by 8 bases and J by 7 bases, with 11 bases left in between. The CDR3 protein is CASRDMGGYTF. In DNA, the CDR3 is TGTGCCAGCCGCGACATGGGTGGCTACACCTTC.

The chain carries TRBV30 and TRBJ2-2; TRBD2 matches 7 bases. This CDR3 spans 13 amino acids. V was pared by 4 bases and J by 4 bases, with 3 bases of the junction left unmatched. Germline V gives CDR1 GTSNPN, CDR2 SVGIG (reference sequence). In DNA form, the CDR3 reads TGTGCCTGGACAGGGAGGGGCACCGGGGAGCTGTTTTTT. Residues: CAWTGRGTGELFF.

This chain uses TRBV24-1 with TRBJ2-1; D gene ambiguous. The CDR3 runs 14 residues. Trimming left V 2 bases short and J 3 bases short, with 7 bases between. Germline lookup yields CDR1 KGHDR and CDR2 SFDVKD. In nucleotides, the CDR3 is TGTGCCACCAGTGATTCGGGTAACTACAATGAGCAGTTCTTC. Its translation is CATSDSGNYNEQFF.

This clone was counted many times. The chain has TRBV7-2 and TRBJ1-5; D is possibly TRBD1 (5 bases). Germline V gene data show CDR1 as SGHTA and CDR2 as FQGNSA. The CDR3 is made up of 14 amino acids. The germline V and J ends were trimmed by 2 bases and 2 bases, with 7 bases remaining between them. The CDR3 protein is CASSLKGGNQPQHF. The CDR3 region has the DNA TGTGCCAGCAGCTTAAAAGGGGGCAATCAGCCCCAGCATTTT.

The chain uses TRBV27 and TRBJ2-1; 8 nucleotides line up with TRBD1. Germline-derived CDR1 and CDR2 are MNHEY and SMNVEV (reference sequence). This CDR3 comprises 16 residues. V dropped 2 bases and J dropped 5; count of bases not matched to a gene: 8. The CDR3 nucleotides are TGTGCCAGCAGTTTAGCCCGGACAGGGAACGACAATGAGCAGTTCTTC. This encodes CASSLARTGNDNEQFF.

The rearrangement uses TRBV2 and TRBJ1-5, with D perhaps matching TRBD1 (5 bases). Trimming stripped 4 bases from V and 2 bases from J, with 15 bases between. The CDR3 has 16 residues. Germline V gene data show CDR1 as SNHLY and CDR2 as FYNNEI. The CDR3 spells CASSVTRTRGNQPQHF. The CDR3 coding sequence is TGTGCCAGCAGTGTAACCCGGACAAGGGGCAATCAGCCCCAGCATTTT.

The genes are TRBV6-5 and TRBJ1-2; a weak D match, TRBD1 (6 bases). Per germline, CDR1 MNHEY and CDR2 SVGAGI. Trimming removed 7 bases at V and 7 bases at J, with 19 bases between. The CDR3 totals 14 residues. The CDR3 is CASTPGRGSSGYTF. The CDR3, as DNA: TGTGCCAGCACCCCGGGGAGGGGGAGTTCTGGCTACACCTTC.

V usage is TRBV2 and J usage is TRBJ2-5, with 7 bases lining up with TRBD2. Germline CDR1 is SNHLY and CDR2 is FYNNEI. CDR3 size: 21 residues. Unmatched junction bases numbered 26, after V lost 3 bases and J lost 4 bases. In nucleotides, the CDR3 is TGTGCCAGCAGTGACCAACGTCTTCCTGAGCGGGGCCTAAAGAAGGGAGAGACCCAGTACTTC. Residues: CASSDQRLPERGLKKGETQYF.

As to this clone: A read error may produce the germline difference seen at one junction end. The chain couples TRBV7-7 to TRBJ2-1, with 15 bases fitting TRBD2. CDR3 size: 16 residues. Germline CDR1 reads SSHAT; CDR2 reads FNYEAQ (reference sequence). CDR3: CASSPGLAGGLDEQFF. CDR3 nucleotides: TGTGCTAGCAGCCCTGGACTAGCGGGGGGGCTAGATGAGCAGTTCTTC.

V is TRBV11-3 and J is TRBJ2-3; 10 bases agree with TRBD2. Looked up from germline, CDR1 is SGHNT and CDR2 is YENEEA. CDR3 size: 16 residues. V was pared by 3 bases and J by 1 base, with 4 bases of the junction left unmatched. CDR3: CASSFGLADGTDTQYF. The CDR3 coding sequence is TGTGCCAGCAGCTTCGGACTAGCGGATGGCACAGATACGCAGTATTTT.

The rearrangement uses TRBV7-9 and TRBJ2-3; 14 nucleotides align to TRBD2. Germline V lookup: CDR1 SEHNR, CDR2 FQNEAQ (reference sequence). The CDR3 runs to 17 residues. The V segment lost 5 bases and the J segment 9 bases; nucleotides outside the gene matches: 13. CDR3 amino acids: CASSLPHRLAGGVTQYF. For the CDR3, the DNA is TGTGCCAGCAGCCTCCCACATCGACTAGCGGGGGGGGTAACGCAGTATTTT. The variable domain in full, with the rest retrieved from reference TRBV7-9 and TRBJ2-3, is DTGVSQNPRHKITKRGQNVTFRCDPISEHNRLYWYRQTLGQGPEFLTYFQNEAQLEKSRLLSDRFSAERPKGSFSTLEIQRTEQGDSAMYLCASSLPHRLAGGVTQYFGPGTRLTVL.

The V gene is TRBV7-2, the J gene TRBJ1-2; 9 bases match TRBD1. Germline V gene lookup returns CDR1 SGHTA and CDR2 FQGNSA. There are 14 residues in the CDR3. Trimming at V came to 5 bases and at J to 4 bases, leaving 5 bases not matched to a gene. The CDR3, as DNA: TGTGCCAGCAGCCTGGACAGGGGCCCCTATGGCTACACCTTC. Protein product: CASSLDRGPYGYTF.

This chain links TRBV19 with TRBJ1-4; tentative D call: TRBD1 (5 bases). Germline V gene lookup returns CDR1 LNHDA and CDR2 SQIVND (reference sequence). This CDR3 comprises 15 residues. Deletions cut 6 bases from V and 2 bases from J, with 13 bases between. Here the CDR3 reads CASRISGSTNEKLFF. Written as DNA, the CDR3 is TGTGCCAGTAGGATTTCAGGGTCTACTAATGAAAAACTGTTTTTT.

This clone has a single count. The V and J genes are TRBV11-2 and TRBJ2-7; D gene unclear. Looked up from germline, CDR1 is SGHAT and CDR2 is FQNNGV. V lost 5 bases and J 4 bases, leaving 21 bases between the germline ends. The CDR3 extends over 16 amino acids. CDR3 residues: CASSQMAVTLYYEQYF. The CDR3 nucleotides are TGTGCCAGCAGCCAAATGGCAGTAACGCTGTATTACGAGCAGTACTTC.

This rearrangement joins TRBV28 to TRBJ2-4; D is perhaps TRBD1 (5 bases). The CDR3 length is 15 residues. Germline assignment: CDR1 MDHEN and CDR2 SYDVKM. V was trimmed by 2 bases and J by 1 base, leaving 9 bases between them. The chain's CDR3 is CASSLLGRAKNIQYF. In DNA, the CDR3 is TGTGCCAGCAGTTTACTGGGGCGCGCCAAAAACATTCAGTACTTC.

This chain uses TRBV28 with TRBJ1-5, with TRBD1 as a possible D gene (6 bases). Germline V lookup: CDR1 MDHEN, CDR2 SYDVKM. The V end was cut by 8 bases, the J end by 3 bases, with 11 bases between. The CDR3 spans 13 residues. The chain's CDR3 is CASRDTANQPQHF. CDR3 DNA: TGTGCCAGCCGGGACACCGCCAATCAGCCCCAGCATTTT. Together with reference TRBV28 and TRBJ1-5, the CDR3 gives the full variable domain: DVKVTQSSRYLVKRTGEKVFLECVQDMDHENMFWYRQDPGLGLRLIYFSYDVKMKEKGDIPEGYSVSREKKERFSLILESASTNQTSMYLCASRDTANQPQHFGDGTRLSIL.

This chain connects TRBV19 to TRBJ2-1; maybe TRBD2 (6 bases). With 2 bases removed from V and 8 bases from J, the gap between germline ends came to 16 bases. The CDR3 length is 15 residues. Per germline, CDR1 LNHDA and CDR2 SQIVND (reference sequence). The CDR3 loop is CASSIRRGNGDEQFF. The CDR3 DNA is TGTGCCAGTAGTATAAGACGGGGGAATGGAGATGAGCAGTTCTTC.

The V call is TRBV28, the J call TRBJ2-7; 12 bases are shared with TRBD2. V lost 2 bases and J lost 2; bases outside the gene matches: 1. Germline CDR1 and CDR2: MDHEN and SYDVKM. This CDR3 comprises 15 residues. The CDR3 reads CASSLRTSGAYEQYF. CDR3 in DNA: TGTGCCAGCAGTTTAAGGACTAGCGGGGCCTACGAGCAGTACTTC.

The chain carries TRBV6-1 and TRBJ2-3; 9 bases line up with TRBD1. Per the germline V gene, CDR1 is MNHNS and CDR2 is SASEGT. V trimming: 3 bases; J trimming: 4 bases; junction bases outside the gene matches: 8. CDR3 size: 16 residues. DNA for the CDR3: TGTGCCAGCAGTGAGCGGACAGGGGATGGGGCAGATACGCAGTATTTT. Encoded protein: CASSERTGDGADTQYF.

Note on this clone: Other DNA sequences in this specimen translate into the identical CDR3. In nucleotides, the CDR3 is TGTGCCAGCAGCAGCGACAGGAATAGCAATCAGCCCCAGCATTTT. Amino acids: CASSSDRNSNQPQHF. The genes are TRBV6-5 and TRBJ1-5; maybe TRBD1 (6 bases). The CDR3 runs to 15 residues. The germline V and J ends were trimmed by 6 bases and 0 bases, with 12 bases remaining between them. Germline CDR1 reads MNHEY; CDR2 reads SVGAGI.

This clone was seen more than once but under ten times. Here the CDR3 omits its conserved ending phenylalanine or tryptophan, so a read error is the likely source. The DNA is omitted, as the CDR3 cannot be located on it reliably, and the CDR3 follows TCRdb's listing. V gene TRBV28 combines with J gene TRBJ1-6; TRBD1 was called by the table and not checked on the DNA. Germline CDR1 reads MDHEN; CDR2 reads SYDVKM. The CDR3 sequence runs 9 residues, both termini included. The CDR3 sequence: CASSSHDRG.

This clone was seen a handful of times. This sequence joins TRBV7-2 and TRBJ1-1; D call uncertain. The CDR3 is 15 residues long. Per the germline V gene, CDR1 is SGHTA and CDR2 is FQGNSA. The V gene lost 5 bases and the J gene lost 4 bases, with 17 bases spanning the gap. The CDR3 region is CASSRDGKAGTEAFF. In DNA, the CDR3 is TGTGCCAGCAGCCGCGACGGGAAAGCGGGCACTGAAGCTTTCTTT.